This TCR beta chain was observed in a study of response to subunit inactivated influenza vaccine. This clonotype was seen a handful of times. MiXCR, applied by TCRdb to the RT-PCR reads, yields one record per CDR3 protein. The sample has roughly 190,000 distinct CDR3 sequences, 12% seen once. This CDR3 is built from 15 residues. CDR1 and CDR2 from the germline V gene are SGDLS and YYNGEE. The V end was cut by 4 bases, the J end by 0 bases, with 14 bases between. The same data also contributed to another study, on T cells expressing NK-cell markers. From that paper: The authors made TCR beta cDNA libraries by 5'RACE template switching. This switching added a universal primer site and UMIs. Source material for TCR beta repertoires consisted of sorted CD3+CD56+NKG2C+, CD3+CD56+NKG2C- and CD3+CD56-NKG2C+ T cells. Just one sequenced donor of eight was HCMV-seronegative, while seven were seropositive. Alpha-beta TCR T cells were the sole sorting target in several experiments, owing to an anti-gamma-delta TCR antibody. The same clonotypes also predominated in the CD3+CD56-NKG2C+ fraction of a few donors.

This sample comprised CD8+ T cells sorted from PBMCs, obtained about 12 days after vaccination. The chain links TRBV9 to TRBJ2-7; no firm D call. This TCR came from a man over 45 who received an inactivated influenza vaccine. The CDR3 nucleotides read TGTGCCAGCAGCCTCGGCGCAGGAGCCTCCTACGAGCAGTACTTC. This codes for CASSLGAGASYEQYF.